The 17 T cell receptor beta chains below come from one sample, sequenced in a study of blood T cell repertoires in COVID-19. Data came from immunoSEQ multiplex PCR; TCRdb stores just in-frame clones and leaves some out. The table lists approximately 140,000 clones, 87% of them singletons. The sample comprised peripheral blood. These receptors all stem from a woman in her sixties or seventies with active or convalescent COVID-19.

The J gene is TRBJ2-2, the V gene TRBV27; TRBD1 is a possible D gene (6 bases). Germline-derived CDR1 and CDR2 are MNHEY and SMNVEV (reference sequence). The CDR3 is 16 amino acids. Trimming took off 5 bases at V and 3 bases at J, with 16 bases between the two ends. CDR3 loop: CASSQHRDTYTGELFF. CDR3 coding DNA: TGTGCCAGCAGTCAACACCGGGACACTTACACCGGGGAGCTGTTTTTT.

This chain joins TRBV11-2 and TRBJ2-3; 9 bases are a match to TRBD2. The CDR3 has 17 amino acids. Germline V CDR1 and CDR2: SGHAT, FQNNGV. The ends lost 1 base at V and 2 bases at J; junction bases unmatched: 7. The DNA for the CDR3 is TGTGCCAGCAGCTTAGGTAGTCAGCGGGGGGACACAGATACGCAGTATTTT. Encoded protein: CASSLGSQRGDTDTQYF.

This rearrangement joins TRBV7-9 to TRBJ1-6; 7 bases line up with TRBD1. In germline, CDR1 is SEHNR, CDR2 FQNEAQ (reference sequence). The J segment lost 7 bases and the V segment lost 4 bases, leaving 1 base of the junction unmatched. This CDR3 contains 13 residues. The CDR3 sequence: CASSSQGNSPLHF. DNA of the CDR3: TGTGCCAGCAGCTCACAGGGGAATTCACCCCTCCACTTT.

CDR3 in DNA: TGTGCCAGCAGCTCGTGGCGGGATGAGGAGACCCAGTACTTC. Translation gives CASSSWRDEETQYF. The rearrangement uses TRBV7-9 and TRBJ2-5; TRBD2 might be the D (6 bases). Trimming took 4 bases from V and 5 from J, leaving 14 bases between them. The CDR3 length is 14 residues. Germline V gene lookup returns CDR1 SEHNR and CDR2 FQNEAQ (reference sequence).

This clone was counted a single time. This chain joins TRBV10-3 and TRBJ1-3; D not certain. Trimming pared 3 bases from V and 3 bases from J, leaving 3 bases between. CDR1 and CDR2 (germline): ENHRY, SYGVKD. CDR3 length: 12 residues. CDR3 nucleotide sequence: TGTGCCATCAGTGATAGTGGAAACACCATATATTTT. It is translated as CAISDSGNTIYF.

Turning to this clone: One junction end does not reproduce the germline sequence, and a read error may be involved. V and J are TRBV10-3 and TRBJ1-5; a weak D match, TRBD1 (6 bases). This CDR3 is 14 amino acids long. Germline V gene lookup returns CDR1 ENHRY and CDR2 SYGVKD. CDR3: CAISEGRGPRGLYF. In DNA form, the CDR3 reads TGTGCCATCAGTGAGGGCCGGGGACCCAGGGGCTTGTATTTT.

The V call is TRBV6-2 or TRBV6-3, the J call TRBJ2-5; 12 bases are shared with TRBD2. The germline V gene has CDR1 MNHEY and CDR2 SVGEGT. V shed 5 bases and J 0 bases; nucleotides not matched to a gene: 7. The CDR3 consists of 17 residues. This CDR3 reads CASSKTSGGLYQETQYF. As DNA, the CDR3 is TGTGCCAGCAGTAAGACTAGCGGGGGCTTGTACCAAGAGACCCAGTACTTC.

This clone was counted only a few times. This chain uses TRBV5-1 with TRBJ2-7, with a tentative D call TRBD2 (6 bases). Trimming shortened V by 4 bases and J by 0 bases, and 11 bases separated the two germline ends. CDR3 length: 14 residues. In germline, CDR1 is SGHRS, CDR2 YFSETQ. CDR3 DNA sequence: TGCGCCAGCAGCCCAGACGGGAGCTCCTACGAGCAGTACTTC. Translating it yields CASSPDGSSYEQYF. Drawing the rest from reference TRBV5-1 and TRBJ2-7, the complete variable domain is KAGVTQTPRYLIKTRGQQVTLSCSPISGHRSVSWYQQTPGQGLQFLFEYFSETQRNKGNFPGRFSGRQFSNSRSEMNVSTLELGDSALYLCASSPDGSSYEQYFGPGTRLTVT.

The chain has TRBV11-2 and TRBJ1-1, with D perhaps TRBD1 (5 bases). Trimming took 3 bases from V and 5 from J, leaving 16 bases between them. Germline lookup yields CDR1 SGHAT and CDR2 FQNNGV. CDR3 length equals 15 residues. CDR3 in DNA: TGTGCCAGCAGCTTGTCAGTGGGGGGAGGGACTGAAGCTTTCTTT. Translation: CASSLSVGGGTEAFF.

The chain couples TRBV7-9 to TRBJ1-1, with 11 positions matching TRBD1. The V and J ends lost 4 bases and 6 bases, in that order; junction bases with no gene match: 7. The CDR3 sequence is 15 residues long. The germline V gene encodes CDR1 SEHNR and CDR2 FQNEAQ (reference sequence). This chain's CDR3 is CASSSGTGGRAEAFF. CDR3 bases: TGTGCCAGCAGCTCCGGGACAGGGGGTAGGGCTGAAGCTTTCTTT.

The rearrangement joins TRBV18 to TRBJ2-3; 7 bases are shared with TRBD2. V was clipped by 0 bases and J by 0 bases; unmatched bases: 6. The CDR3 has 17 residues. Germline CDR1 and CDR2: KGHSH and LQKENI. The CDR3 DNA reads TGTGCCAGCTCACCACCCTCGGGCGGGGGAAGCACAGATACGCAGTATTTT. It encodes CASSPPSGGGSTDTQYF.

The chain employs TRBV18 and TRBJ2-4; TRBD1 agrees at 9 bases. V was pared by 5 bases and J by 7 bases, with 3 bases of the junction left unmatched. The CDR3 extends over 13 amino acids. From germline, CDR1 is KGHSH and CDR2 LQKENI. The CDR3 region is CASSSGQGNIQYF. The CDR3 DNA sequence: TGTGCCAGCTCATCCGGACAGGGGAACATTCAGTACTTC.

The chain carries TRBV18 and TRBJ1-2; 7 nucleotides line up with TRBD1. Trimming took 1 base from V and 7 from J; bases not matched to a gene: 3. CDR1 is KGHSH, CDR2 LQKENI, per germline. This CDR3 is 13 amino acids long. In nucleotides, the CDR3 is TGTGCCAGCTCACCACGGGACAGCTCTGGCTACACCTTC. Protein: CASSPRDSSGYTF.

The rearrangement joins TRBV19 to TRBJ2-5, with 8 nucleotides matching TRBD1. J lost 6 bases, V lost 4 bases, and 1 base had no gene match. The CDR3 spans 12 residues. The germline gives CDR1 LNHDA, CDR2 SQIVND (reference sequence). The CDR3 region is CASSNRGKTQYF. The CDR3 nucleotides read TGTGCCAGTAGTAACAGGGGGAAGACCCAGTACTTC.

Worth noting for this clone: Different DNA sequences within this sample yield the same CDR3. The chain joins TRBV12-3 or TRBV12-4 to TRBJ1-2; 8 bases are shared with TRBD1. J gave up 5 bases and V 3 bases, and 2 bases lay outside the gene matches. CDR3 size: 13 residues. The CDR3 nucleotides read TGTGCCAGCAGTTTGGGACAGGCATATGGCTACACCTTC. It is translated as CASSLGQAYGYTF.

As concerns this clone: The sample carries other DNA sequences with the same CDR3. V gene TRBV11-2 combines with J gene TRBJ2-5; D unclear. Per the germline V gene, CDR1 is SGHAT and CDR2 is FQNNGV. CDR3 size: 13 residues. The ends were cut back, 2 bases at V and 1 base at J, with 5 bases in the middle. In DNA, the CDR3 is TGTGCCAGCAGCTTAAACAGCCAAGAGACCCAGTACTTC. Residues: CASSLNSQETQYF.

The genes are TRBV5-6 and TRBJ1-2; 7 bases fit TRBD1. From germline, CDR1 is SGHDT and CDR2 YYEEEE. V gave up 0 bases and J gave up 7 bases; unmatched junction bases: 6. The CDR3 has 14 amino acids. The CDR3 loop is CASSLGQGVSGYTF. The CDR3, as DNA: TGTGCCAGCAGCTTGGGACAGGGAGTAAGTGGCTACACCTTC. Combining the CDR3 with reference TRBV5-6 and TRBJ1-2 gives the whole variable domain DAGVTQSPTHLIKTRGQQVTLRCSPKSGHDTVSWYQQALGQGPQFIFQYYEEEERQRGNFPDRFSGHQFPNYSSELNVNALLLGDSALYLCASSLGQGVSGYTFGSGTRLTVV.